Presented here are 10 T cell receptor beta chains from one specimen sequenced in a study of T cells in Graves' hyperthyroidism and ophthalmopathy. The investigators amplified TCR beta CDR3 regions from RNA transcripts. With the HTBI primer set, the TCR CDR3 went through a first round of RT-PCR. TCRdb used MiXCR to reprocess the multiplex PCR reads, holding one entry per CDR3 protein. This sample has around 700,000 distinct CDR3 sequences, with approximately 19% found just once. Specimen: blood. These receptors all come from a woman in her forties or fifties with Graves' hyperthyroidism that later progressed to Graves' ophthalmopathy.

This clonotype was detected ten times or more. The V gene is TRBV12-3 or TRBV12-4, the J gene TRBJ2-5; possible D gene TRBD2, 6 bases. V was shortened by 4 bases and J by 5 bases, with 14 bases between the two germline ends. There are 14 residues in the CDR3. The CDR3 DNA reads TGTGCCAGCAGTTACGTACTAGCTGGGGAGACCCAGTACTTC. It codes for CASSYVLAGETQYF.

The chain has TRBV29-1 and TRBJ1-5, with D hard to call. CDR1 SQVTM and CDR2 ANQGSEA come from the germline V gene. The CDR3 covers 16 residues. V was shortened by 4 bases and J by 5 bases, with 21 bases between the two germline ends. The CDR3 coding sequence is TGCAGCGTTGTCTTCCTTTACTTAGGGTCTGATCAGCCCCAGCATTTT. It specifies CSVVFLYLGSDQPQHF.

CDR3 sequence reads: CASSWDGAGQPQHF. In DNA, the CDR3 is TGCGCCAGCAGCTGGGACGGCGCCGGGCAGCCCCAGCATTTT. This chain uses TRBV5-1 with TRBJ1-5; maybe TRBD1 (5 bases). The germline CDR1 and CDR2 sequences are SGHRS and YFSETQ. V dropped 3 bases and J dropped 7 bases, with 14 bases sitting between them. This CDR3 comprises 14 residues.

A few counts support this clonotype. J is TRBJ1-5 and V is TRBV6-2 or TRBV6-3, with D maybe TRBD1 (5 bases). The V end lost 5 bases, the J end lost 6 bases, and 20 bases lay between the germline ends. Germline loops: CDR1 MNHEY, CDR2 SVGEGT. This CDR3 region has 16 residues. In DNA, the CDR3 is TGTGCCAGCAGTAAAACAGGTGTGCGGTCTCCTCAGCCCCAGCATTTT. This sequence encodes CASSKTGVRSPQPQHF.

Regarding this clonotype: This may stem from a read error, because a much larger clone lies one nucleotide away. DNA of the CDR3: TGTGCCAGGAGCGTCACTAGCTCCGGAGAGACCCAGTACTTC. This gives the protein CARSVTSSGETQYF. V and J are TRBV11-3 and TRBJ2-5; maybe TRBD2 (6 bases). Trimming cost V 9 bases and J 4 bases, with 18 bases left between them. The CDR3 length is 14 residues. CDR1 is SGHNT, CDR2 YENEEA, per germline.

This clonotype appeared many times. The J gene is TRBJ2-1, the V gene TRBV28; tentatively, D is TRBD1 or TRBD2 (6 bases each). The CDR3 has 14 amino acids. The germline CDR1 and CDR2 sequences are MDHEN and SYDVKM. The CDR3 nucleotides are TGTGCACTAGCAGAGGGGGGAGGTGGCAATGAGCAGTTCTTC. Translation: CALAEGGGGNEQFF.

This clonotype was seen more than once but under ten times. The chain recombines TRBV6-1 with TRBJ1-4; 9 bases match TRBD1. The CDR3 runs to 17 residues. The V gene end was trimmed by 5 bases and the J gene end by 0 bases; junction bases not matched to a gene: 7. Per germline, CDR1 MNHNS and CDR2 SASEGT. The CDR3 loop is CASSLGQGSTTNEKLFF. CDR3 sequence (DNA): TGTGCCAGCAGTCTCGGACAGGGGAGTACAACTAATGAAAAACTGTTTTTT.

Turning to this clonotype: This could be a read error, since a much larger clone is one nucleotide away. This chain links TRBV2 with TRBJ2-5; TRBD2 matches at 8 bases. This CDR3 region has 14 residues. V lost 4 bases and J lost 4; bases outside the gene matches: 5. Germline values: CDR1 SNHLY, CDR2 FYNNEI. CDR3 sequence (DNA): TGTGCCAGCAGTGGACAAAGCGGGGGAGAGACCCAGTACTTC. It yields the protein CASSGQSGGETQYF.

In this sample, this clonotype turned up once. CDR3 nucleotide sequence: TGCGCCAGCAGTGAACCGGGACAGGGAATACCCCTCCACTTT. Its protein is CASSEPGQGIPLHF. J is TRBJ1-6 and V is TRBV10-2; 9 nucleotides agree with TRBD1. CDR1 is WSHSY, CDR2 SAAADI, per germline. The CDR3 length is 14 residues. V lost 3 bases to trimming and J lost 12 bases; unmatched junction nucleotides: 6.

In this sample, this clonotype turned up many times. V usage is TRBV11-2 and J usage is TRBJ2-2; perhaps D is TRBD1 or TRBD2 (5 bases each). The CDR3 loop spans 15 amino acids. The germline V and J ends were trimmed by 0 bases and 5 bases, with 10 bases remaining between them. The germline gives CDR1 SGHAT, CDR2 FQNNGV. CDR3 in DNA: TGTGCCAGCAGCTTAGATCTGGGGGTTACCGGGGAGCTGTTTTTT. Its translation: CASSLDLGVTGELFF.